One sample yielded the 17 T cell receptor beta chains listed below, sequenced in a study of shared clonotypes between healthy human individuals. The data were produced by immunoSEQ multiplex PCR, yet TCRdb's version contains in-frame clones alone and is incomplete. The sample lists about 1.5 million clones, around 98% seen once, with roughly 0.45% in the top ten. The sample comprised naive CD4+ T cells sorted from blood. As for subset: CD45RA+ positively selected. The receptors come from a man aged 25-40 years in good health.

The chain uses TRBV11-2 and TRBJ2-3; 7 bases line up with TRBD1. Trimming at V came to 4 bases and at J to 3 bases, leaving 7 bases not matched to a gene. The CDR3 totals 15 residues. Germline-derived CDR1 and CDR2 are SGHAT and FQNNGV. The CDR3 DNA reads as TGTGCCAGCAGCTCGGGGACAGAGAGGACAGATACGCAGTATTTT. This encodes CASSSGTERTDTQYF.

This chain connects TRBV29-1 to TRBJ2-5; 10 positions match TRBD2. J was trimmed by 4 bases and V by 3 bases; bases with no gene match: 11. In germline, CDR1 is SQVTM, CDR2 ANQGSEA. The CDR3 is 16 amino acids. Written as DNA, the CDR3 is TGCAGCGTTGATAGTAGGCTAGCGGGAGAGGGAGAGACCCAGTACTTC. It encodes CSVDSRLAGEGETQYF.

CDR3 sequence reads: CASNPRQGAGNEQFF. CDR3 coding DNA: TGTGCCAGCAACCCACGACAGGGGGCTGGCAATGAGCAGTTCTTC. The V call is TRBV14, the J call TRBJ2-1, with TRBD1 identical over 10 bases. The CDR3 loop spans 15 amino acids. The trim removed 7 bases at V and 6 bases at J, leaving 9 bases unmatched. Germline values: CDR1 SGHDN, CDR2 FVKESK.

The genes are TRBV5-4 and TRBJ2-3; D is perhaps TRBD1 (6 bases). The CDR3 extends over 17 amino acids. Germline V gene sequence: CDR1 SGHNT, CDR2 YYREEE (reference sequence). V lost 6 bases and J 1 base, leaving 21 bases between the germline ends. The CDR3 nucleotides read TGTGCCAGCACCCAGAAAGGTGGGGACATAGGCACAGATACGCAGTATTTT. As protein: CASTQKGGDIGTDTQYF.

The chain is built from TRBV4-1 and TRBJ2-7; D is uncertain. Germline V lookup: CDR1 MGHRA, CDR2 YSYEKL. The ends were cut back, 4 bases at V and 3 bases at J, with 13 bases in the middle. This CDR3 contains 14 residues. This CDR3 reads CASSPQEGLYEQYF. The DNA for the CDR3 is TGCGCCAGCAGCCCCCAAGAAGGCCTCTACGAGCAGTACTTC.

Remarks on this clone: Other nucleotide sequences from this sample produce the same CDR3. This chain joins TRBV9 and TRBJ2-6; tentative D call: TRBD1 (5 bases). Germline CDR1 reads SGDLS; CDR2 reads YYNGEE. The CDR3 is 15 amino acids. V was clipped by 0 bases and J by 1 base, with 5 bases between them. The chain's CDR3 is CASSVAGSGANVLTF. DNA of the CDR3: TGTGCCAGCAGCGTAGCAGGGTCTGGGGCCAACGTCCTGACTTTC.

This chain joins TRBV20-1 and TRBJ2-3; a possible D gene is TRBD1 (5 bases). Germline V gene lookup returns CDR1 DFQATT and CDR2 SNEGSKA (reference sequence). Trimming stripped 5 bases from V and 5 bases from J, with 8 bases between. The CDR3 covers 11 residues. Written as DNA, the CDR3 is TGCAGTGCTCTACAGGTAGATACGCAGTATTTT. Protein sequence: CSALQVDTQYF.

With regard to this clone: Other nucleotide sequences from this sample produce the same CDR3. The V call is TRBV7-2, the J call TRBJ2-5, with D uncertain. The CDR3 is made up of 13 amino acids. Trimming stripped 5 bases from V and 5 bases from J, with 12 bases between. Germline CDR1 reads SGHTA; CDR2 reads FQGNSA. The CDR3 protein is CASSPGRVETQYF. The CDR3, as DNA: TGTGCCAGCAGCCCCGGACGGGTGGAGACCCAGTACTTC.

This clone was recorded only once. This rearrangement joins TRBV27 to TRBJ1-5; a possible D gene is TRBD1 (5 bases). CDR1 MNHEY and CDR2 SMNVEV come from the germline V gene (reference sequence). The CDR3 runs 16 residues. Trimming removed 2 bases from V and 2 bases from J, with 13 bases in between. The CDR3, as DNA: TGTGCCAGCAGTTTAAATGGGGCACGGGGCAATCAGCCCCAGCATTTT. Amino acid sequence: CASSLNGARGNQPQHF.

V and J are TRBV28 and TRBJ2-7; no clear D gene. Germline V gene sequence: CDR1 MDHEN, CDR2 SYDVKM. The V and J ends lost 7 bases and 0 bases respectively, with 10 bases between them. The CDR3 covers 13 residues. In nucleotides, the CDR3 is TGTGCCAGCAAGGGATCGGTCTCCTACGAGCAGTACTTC. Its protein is CASKGSVSYEQYF.

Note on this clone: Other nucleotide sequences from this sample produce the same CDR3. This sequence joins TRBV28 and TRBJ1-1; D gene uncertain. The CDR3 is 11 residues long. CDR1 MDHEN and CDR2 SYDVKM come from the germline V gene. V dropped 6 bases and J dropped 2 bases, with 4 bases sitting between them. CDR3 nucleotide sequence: TGTGCCAGCAGACTTAACACTGAAGCTTTCTTT. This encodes CASRLNTEAFF. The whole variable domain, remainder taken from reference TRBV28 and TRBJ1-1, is DVKVTQSSRYLVKRTGEKVFLECVQDMDHENMFWYRQDPGLGLRLIYFSYDVKMKEKGDIPEGYSVSREKKERFSLILESASTNQTSMYLCASRLNTEAFFGQGTRLTVV.

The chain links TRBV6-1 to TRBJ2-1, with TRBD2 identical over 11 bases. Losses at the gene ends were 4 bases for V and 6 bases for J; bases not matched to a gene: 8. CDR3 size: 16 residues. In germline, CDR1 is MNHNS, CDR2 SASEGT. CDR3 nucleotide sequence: TGTGCCAGCAGTGTCTTGACTAGCGGGACCCGCAATGAGCAGTTCTTC. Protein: CASSVLTSGTRNEQFF.

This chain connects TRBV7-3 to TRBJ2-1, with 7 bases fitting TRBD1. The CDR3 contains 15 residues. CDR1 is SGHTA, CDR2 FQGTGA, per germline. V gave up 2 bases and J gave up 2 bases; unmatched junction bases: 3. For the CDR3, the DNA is TGTGCCAGCAGCTTACGGGACAGACCCTACAATGAGCAGTTCTTC. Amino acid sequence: CASSLRDRPYNEQFF.

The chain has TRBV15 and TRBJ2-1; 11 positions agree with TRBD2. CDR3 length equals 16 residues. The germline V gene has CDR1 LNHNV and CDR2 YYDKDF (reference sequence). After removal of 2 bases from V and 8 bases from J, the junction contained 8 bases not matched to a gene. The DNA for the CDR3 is TGTGCCACCAGCAGAATAGCGGGAGGGCGTAGAGATGAGCAGTTCTTC. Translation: CATSRIAGGRRDEQFF.

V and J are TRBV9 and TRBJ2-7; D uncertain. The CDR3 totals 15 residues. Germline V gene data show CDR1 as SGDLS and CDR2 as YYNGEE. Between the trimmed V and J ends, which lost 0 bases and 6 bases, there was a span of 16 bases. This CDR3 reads CASSVAGRASAEQYF. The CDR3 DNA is TGTGCCAGCAGCGTAGCCGGCCGGGCGTCGGCCGAGCAGTACTTC.

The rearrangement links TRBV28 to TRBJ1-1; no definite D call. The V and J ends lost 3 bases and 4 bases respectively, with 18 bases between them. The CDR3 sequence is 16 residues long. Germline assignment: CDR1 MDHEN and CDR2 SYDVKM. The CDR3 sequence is CASSLESPRSGTEAFF. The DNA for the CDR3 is TGTGCCAGCAGTTTGGAGTCCCCCCGGAGTGGCACTGAAGCTTTCTTT. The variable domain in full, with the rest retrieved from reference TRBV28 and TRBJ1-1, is DVKVTQSSRYLVKRTGEKVFLECVQDMDHENMFWYRQDPGLGLRLIYFSYDVKMKEKGDIPEGYSVSREKKERFSLILESASTNQTSMYLCASSLESPRSGTEAFFGQGTRLTVV.

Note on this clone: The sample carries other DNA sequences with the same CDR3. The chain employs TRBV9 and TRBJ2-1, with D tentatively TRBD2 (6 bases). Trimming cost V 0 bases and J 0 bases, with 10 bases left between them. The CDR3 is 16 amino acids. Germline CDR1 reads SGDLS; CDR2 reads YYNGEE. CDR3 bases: TGTGCCAGCAGCGTAGTTAGCGGAGCCTCCTACAATGAGCAGTTCTTC. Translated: CASSVVSGASYNEQFF. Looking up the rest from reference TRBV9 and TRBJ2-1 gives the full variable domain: DSGVTQTPKHLITATGQRVTLRCSPRSGDLSVYWYQQSLDQGLQFLIQYYNGEERAKGNILERFSAQQFPDLHSELNLSSLELGDSALYFCASSVVSGASYNEQFFGPGTRLTVL.